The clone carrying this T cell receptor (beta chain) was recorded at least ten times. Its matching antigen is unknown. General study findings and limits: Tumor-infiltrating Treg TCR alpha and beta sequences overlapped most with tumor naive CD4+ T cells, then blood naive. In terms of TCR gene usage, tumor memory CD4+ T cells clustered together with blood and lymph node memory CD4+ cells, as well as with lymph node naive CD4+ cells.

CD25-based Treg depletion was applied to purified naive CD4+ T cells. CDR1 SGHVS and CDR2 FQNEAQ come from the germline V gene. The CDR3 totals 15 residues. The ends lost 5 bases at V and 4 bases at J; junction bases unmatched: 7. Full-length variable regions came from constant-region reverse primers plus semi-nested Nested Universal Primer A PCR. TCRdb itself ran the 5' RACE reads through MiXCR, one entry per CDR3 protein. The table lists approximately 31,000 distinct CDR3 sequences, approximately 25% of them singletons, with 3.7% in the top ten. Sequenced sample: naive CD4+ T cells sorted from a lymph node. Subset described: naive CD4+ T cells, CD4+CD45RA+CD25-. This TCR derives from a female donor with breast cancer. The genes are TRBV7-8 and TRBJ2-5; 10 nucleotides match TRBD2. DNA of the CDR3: TGTGCCAGCAGCCGGACACTAGCGGGGCGAGAGACCCAGTACTTC. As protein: CASSRTLAGRETQYF.